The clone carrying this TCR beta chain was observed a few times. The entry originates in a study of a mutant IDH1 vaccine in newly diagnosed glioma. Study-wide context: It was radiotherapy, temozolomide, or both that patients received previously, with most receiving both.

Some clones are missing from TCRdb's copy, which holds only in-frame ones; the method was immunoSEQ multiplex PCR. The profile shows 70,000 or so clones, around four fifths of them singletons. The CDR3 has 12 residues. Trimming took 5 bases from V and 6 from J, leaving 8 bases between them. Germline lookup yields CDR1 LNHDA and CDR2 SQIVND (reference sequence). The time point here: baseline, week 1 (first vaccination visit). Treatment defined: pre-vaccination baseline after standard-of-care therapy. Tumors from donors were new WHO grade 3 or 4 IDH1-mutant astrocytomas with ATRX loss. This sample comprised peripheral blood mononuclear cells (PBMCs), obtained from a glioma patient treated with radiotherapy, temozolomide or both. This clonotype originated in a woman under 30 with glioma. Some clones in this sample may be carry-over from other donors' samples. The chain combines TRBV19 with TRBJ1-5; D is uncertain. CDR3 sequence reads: CASSPGSQPQHF. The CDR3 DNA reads TGTGCCAGTAGTCCGGGGAGTCAGCCCCAGCATTTT.